This T cell receptor beta chain was found in a study of persistence of HIV-infected CD4 T cells. Study at large: Donors were ART-treated; their CMV- and Gag-responding CD4+ T cells were isolated. Findings and caveats of the study: TCR oligoclonality correlated with proviral oligoclonality in the same sorted populations.

With regard to this clone: What it binds is not known.

Sequencing used immunoSEQ version 4 in survey mode. Clones were sequenced by immunoSEQ multiplex PCR, and TCRdb holds only the in-frame ones, with some missing. The sample yields tens of thousands of clones, about four fifths seen once. The stimulus was an HIV-1 Gag 15-mer peptide pool, 0.9 to 1 ug/peptide/mL. CD40L-negative CD69-negative CD45RO-high memory CD4+ T cells were sorted as populations depleted of antigen-responding cells. Donors had CD4+ T cell counts above 400 cells/uL and were CMV-seropositive. The starting material was CD4+ T cells sorted from PBMCs after roughly 18-hour stimulation, obtained from a patient who received antiretroviral therapy. The receptor was isolated from an adult man with HIV who was CMV-seropositive.

The CDR3: CASRTSGAYTGELFF. The CDR3 DNA reads TGTGCCAGCAGGACTAGCGGGGCGTATACCGGGGAGCTGTTTTTT. The chain combines TRBV2 with TRBJ2-2; 11 bases line up with TRBD2. CDR1 is SNHLY and CDR2 is FYNNEI in the germline V gene. Trimming took 6 bases from V and 5 from J; bases not matched to a gene: 5. This CDR3 region has 15 residues.